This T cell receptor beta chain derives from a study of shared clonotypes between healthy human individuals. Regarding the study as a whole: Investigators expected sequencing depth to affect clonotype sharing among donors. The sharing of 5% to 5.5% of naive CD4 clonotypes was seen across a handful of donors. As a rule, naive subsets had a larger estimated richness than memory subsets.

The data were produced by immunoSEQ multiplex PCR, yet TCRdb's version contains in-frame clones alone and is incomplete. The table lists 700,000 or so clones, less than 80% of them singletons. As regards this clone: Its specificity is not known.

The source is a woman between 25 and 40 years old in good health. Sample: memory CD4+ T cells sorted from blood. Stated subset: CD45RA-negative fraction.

The CDR3 nucleotides read TGTGCCATCAGCCGGGACAGTCAAGAGACCCAGTACTTC. Translated, it gives CAISRDSQETQYF. The V call is TRBV10-3, the J call TRBJ2-5, with 7 positions matching TRBD1. Germline values: CDR1 ENHRY, CDR2 SYGVKD. The junction had 3 bases not matched to a gene; V was cut back by 6 bases and J by 2 bases. The CDR3 covers 13 residues.